This T cell receptor (beta chain) derives from a study of radiation and T cells in renal cell carcinoma. The CDR3 extends over 13 amino acids. The germline V gene encodes CDR1 SGHRS and CDR2 YFSETQ. Between the trimmed V and J ends, which lost 0 bases and 7 bases, there was a span of 11 bases. Regarding time point: baseline pretreatment blood. As to treatment: 15 Gy SBRT to primary tumor, nephrectomy 4 weeks later. Repertoires were generated with immunoSEQ multiplex PCR, while TCRdb's copy carries only in-frame clones and drops some. The table lists 130,000 or so clones, roughly 85% of them singletons.

This chain links TRBV5-1 with TRBJ2-7; D is perhaps TRBD2 (5 bases). The source is a woman between 50 and 59 years old with renal cell carcinoma. The input for sequencing was blood, taken from a patient whose treatment included radiotherapy and nephrectomy. CDR3 sequence (DNA): TGCGCCAGCAGCTTGGTTCCAGGCGGGGAGCAGTACTTC. Protein sequence: CASSLVPGGEQYF.